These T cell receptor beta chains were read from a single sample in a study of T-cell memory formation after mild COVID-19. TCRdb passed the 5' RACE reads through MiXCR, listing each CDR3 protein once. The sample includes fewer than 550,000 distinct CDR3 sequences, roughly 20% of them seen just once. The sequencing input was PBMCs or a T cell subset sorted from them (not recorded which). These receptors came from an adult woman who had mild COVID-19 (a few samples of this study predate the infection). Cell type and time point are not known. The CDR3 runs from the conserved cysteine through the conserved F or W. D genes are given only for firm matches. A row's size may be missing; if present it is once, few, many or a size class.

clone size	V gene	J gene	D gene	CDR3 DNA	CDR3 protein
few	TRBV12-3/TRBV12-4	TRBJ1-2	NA	TGTGCCAGCAGACCCCCCGGAGGGAGGGACGGCTACACCTTC	CASRPPGGRDGYTF
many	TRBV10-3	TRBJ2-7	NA	TGTGCCATCAGTGAGTGGTGGGACCAGGTGGGCTCCTACGAGCAGTACTTC	CAISEWWDQVGSYEQYF
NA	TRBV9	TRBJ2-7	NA	TGTGCCAGCAGCGTAGATTTGGGCGGAGCCTACGAGCAGTACTTC	CASSVDLGGAYEQYF
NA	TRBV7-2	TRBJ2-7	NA	TGTGCCAGCAGCTTAGACCTAGACCACGAGCAGTACTTC	CASSLDLDHEQYF
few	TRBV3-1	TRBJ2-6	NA	TGTGCCAGCAGCCAAGGCAGGGCTGGGGCCAACGTCCTGACTTTC	CASSQGRAGANVLTF
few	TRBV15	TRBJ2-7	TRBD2	TGTGCCACCAGCAGAGATCCGCGGACTAGCTCCTACGAGCAGTACTTC	CATSRDPRTSSYEQYF
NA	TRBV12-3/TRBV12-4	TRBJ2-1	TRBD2	TGTGCCAGCAGTTCGGGACTAGCGGGAGAGACGTACAATGAGCAGTTCTTC	CASSSGLAGETYNEQFF
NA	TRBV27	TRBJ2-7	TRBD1	TGTGCCAGCAGTCGACAGGGGGTGGGGTCCGAGCAGTACTTC	CASSRQGVGSEQYF
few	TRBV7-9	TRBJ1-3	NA	TGTGCCAGCAGCGTAGAGGGTTACGTCTCTGGAAACACCATATATTTT	CASSVEGYVSGNTIYF
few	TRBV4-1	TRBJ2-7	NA	TGCGCCAGCAGCCAAGGAGGGGGAGGGTACGAGCAGTACTTC	CASSQGGGGYEQYF
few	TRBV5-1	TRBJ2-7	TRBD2	TGCGCCAGCAGCTTGGCTAGCGGGAGCTCCTACGAGCAGTACTTC	CASSLASGSSYEQYF
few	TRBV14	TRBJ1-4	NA	TGTGCCAGCAGCCGAAGGGTTCGGGAAAAACTGTTTTTT	CASSRRVREKLFF
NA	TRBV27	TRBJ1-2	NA	TGTGCCAGCAGTTCCATCGACTTGGTTGGGAGCTATGGCTACACCTTC	CASSSIDLVGSYGYTF
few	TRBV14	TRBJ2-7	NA	TGTGCCAGCAGCCATGAACAGAACTACGAGCAGTACTTC	CASSHEQNYEQYF
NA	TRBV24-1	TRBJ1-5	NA	TGTGCCACCAGTGATTCCCAGGACGTATGGGCCCTCAATCAGCCCCAGCATTTT	CATSDSQDVWALNQPQHF
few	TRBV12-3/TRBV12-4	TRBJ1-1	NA	TGTGCCAGCAGTTTAGGGCTTTCAGCTTTCTTT	CASSLGLSAFF
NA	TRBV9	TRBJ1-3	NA	TGTGCCAGCAGCGTCGGGTCTAGGGTGTCAAACACCATATATTTT	CASSVGSRVSNTIYF
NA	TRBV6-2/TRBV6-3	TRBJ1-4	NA	TGTGCCAGCAGTTATTCTCCTTGGGACGGGGAAAAACTGTTTTTT	CASSYSPWDGEKLFF
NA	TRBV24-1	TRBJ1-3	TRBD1	TGTGCCACCAGTGATTTGTACGCAGGGGGCGCTTCTGGAAACACCATATATTTT	CATSDLYAGGASGNTIYF
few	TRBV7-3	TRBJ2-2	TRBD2	TGTGCCAGAAAGCAAGGAGGGCCCGGACTAGCCCCCTCGAACACCGGGGAGCTGTTTTTT	CARKQGGPGLAPSNTGELFF
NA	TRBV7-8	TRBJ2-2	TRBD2	TGTGCCAGCAGCTCATTAGCGGGAGAAGCCACCGGGGAGCTGTTTTTT	CASSSLAGEATGELFF
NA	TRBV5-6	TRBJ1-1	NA	TGTTCCAGCAGCTTGCCCGGCGGAACTGAAGCTTTCTTT	CSSSLPGGTEAFF